This TCR beta chain was documented in a study of blood T cell repertoires in COVID-19. Study-wide background: The United States, Italy and Spain supplied acute and convalescent COVID-19 samples. T cells, B-cell-depleted T cells, or PBMCs supplied cDNA or gDNA.

The CDR3 totals 15 residues. J was trimmed by 6 bases and V by 5 bases; bases with no gene match: 9. Germline V gives CDR1 KGHSH, CDR2 LQKENI. In the authors' methods: Reference gene primers were amplified, and this amplification served to estimate nucleated cell counts. Measured with immunoSEQ multiplex PCR; TCRdb has only the in-frame clones, and not every one. The D gene and trimming were derived from the DNA, and the V and J assignments and clone size from that table. The sample yields about 44,000 clones, roughly four fifths seen once. Sequenced material: peripheral blood. The genes are TRBV18 and TRBJ2-3; 9 nucleotides agree with TRBD1. The sequence was obtained from a human donor in a cohort sampled during active COVID-19. As DNA, the CDR3 is TGTGCCAGCTCAGATCCGGGACAGGGCCCCGATACGCAGTATTTT. Amino acids: CASSDPGQGPDTQYF.